The source of this T cell receptor beta chain is a study of blood T cell repertoires in COVID-19. Original handling: Reference gene primers were amplified, and this amplification served to estimate nucleated cell counts. The table came from immunoSEQ multiplex PCR; TCRdb's copy has only in-frame clones and leaves some out. The D gene and trimming were derived from the DNA, and the V and J assignments and clone size from that table. The sample lists some 46,000 clones; over 70% were seen once. This clone has only a few counts. The CDR3 is 15 amino acids. CDR1 and CDR2 from the germline V gene are SGHTA and FQGTGA. Losses at the gene ends were 6 bases for V and 4 bases for J; bases not matched to a gene: 8.

The rearrangement links TRBV7-3 to TRBJ2-3; 9 positions match TRBD2. This receptor was taken from a woman aged 60-75 years with acute or convalescent COVID-19. The sample consisted of peripheral blood. The CDR3 loop is CASRKGLAGADTQYF. The CDR3 DNA reads as TGTGCCAGCAGGAAGGGACTAGCCGGCGCAGATACGCAGTATTTT.